This TCR beta chain was documented in a study of type 1 regulatory T cells. Overall study: An in vitro protocol generated T-allo10, a Tr1-enriched, alloantigen-specific CD4 T cell product.

TCRdb re-called the reads through MiXCR, storing one row per CDR3 protein. The sample lists several thousand distinct CDR3 sequences, 25% to 35% seen once, with roughly 26% in the top ten. Details on this clonotype: Its target is unknown.

Study observations and caveats: Type 1 regulatory T cells had a more restricted TCR repertoire than non-type 1 regulatory T cells.

This receptor was identified in a human donor in good health. Sequencing input: cultured type 1 regulatory T (Tr1) cells, either the whole culture or a sorted fraction (not recorded which).

In nucleotides, the CDR3 is TGTGCCAGCAGCCGCCGGTGGGAGGGAGGTCTTTCTTTCACAGATACGCAGTATTTT. It encodes CASSRRWEGGLSFTDTQYF. J is TRBJ2-3 and V is TRBV14, with TRBD2 matching over 7 bases. V was clipped by 4 bases and J by 2 bases; unmatched bases: 18. CDR3 length equals 19 residues. CDR1 is SGHDN, CDR2 FVKESK, per germline.